This T cell receptor beta chain was sequenced during a study of long-term antiretroviral therapy in people with HIV. Study background: The 2015 immediate-ART recommendation was preceded by the earliest samples by about a decade. Findings and limits, study-wide: Pre-ART clonal expansions dominated every time point's repertoire. Researchers lacked any data on ART adherence, viral resistance or therapy changes. In HIV, the repertoires covered a tighter span of CDR3 lengths than in controls.

An immunoSEQ assay, version v3.0, was performed at survey level. Sequencing used immunoSEQ multiplex PCR; TCRdb keeps in-frame clones, though not all of them. In the table there are approximately 29,000 clones, roughly 88% of which are singletons. Of note for this clone: Antigen: not known.

The length of the CDR3 is 11 residues. CDR1 and CDR2 (germline): MDHEN, SYDVKM. The ends were cut back, 8 bases at V and 7 bases at J, with 11 bases in the middle. This TCR was sampled from a woman younger than 30 with HIV. The chain recombines TRBV28 with TRBJ1-1; D may be TRBD1 (6 bases). The source material was unsorted PBMCs, sampled 0.5 years after starting antiretroviral therapy. CDR3 sequence: CASLNRVEAFF. For the CDR3, the DNA is TGTGCCAGCCTTAACAGGGTTGAAGCTTTCTTT. The whole variable domain, remainder taken from reference TRBV28 and TRBJ1-1, is DVKVTQSSRYLVKRTGEKVFLECVQDMDHENMFWYRQDPGLGLRLIYFSYDVKMKEKGDIPEGYSVSREKKERFSLILESASTNQTSMYLCASLNRVEAFFGQGTRLTVV.